This T cell receptor (beta chain) was recorded in a study of T-cell memory formation after mild COVID-19. Study context: For the most part, TCR clusters were specific to one donor.

This CDR3 is 13 amino acids long. The ends lost 4 bases at V and 11 bases at J; junction bases unmatched: 6. A 5'RACE reaction primed in the constant segment made cDNA libraries of TCR alpha and TCR beta, and these carried sample barcodes and UMIs. TCRdb itself ran the 5' RACE reads through MiXCR, one entry per CDR3 protein. The table has just under 150,000 distinct CDR3 sequences, about 6% seen once. This clonotype has a count of ten or more. The antigen remains undetermined. Study-wide points: Clones that contracted clustered mainly in CM and EM if CD4+ and in EMRA if CD8+. Clonal second-wave expansions that peaked on day 37 had unconfirmed SARS-CoV-2 specificity.

The sample consisted of PBMCs or a T cell subset sorted from them (not recorded which). J is TRBJ2-7 and V is TRBV12-3 or TRBV12-4; 12 nucleotides agree with TRBD2. This receptor was obtained from an adult woman who had mild COVID-19 (a few samples of this study predate the infection). Cell type and time point are not known. In DNA form, the CDR3 reads TGTGCCAGCAGTTCAAGGACTAGCGGGAAGGAGTACTTC. Translating it yields CASSSRTSGKEYF.